This T cell receptor (beta chain) is drawn from a study of T cells in Graves' hyperthyroidism and ophthalmopathy. Study-wide results and limits: Model output signaled ophthalmopathy a median 6.5 months ahead of onset.

Fresh peripheral blood, roughly 10 ml, was the source of the PBMCs. Notes on this clonotype: Its matching antigen is unknown.

The TCR beta CDR3 regions underwent amplification using RNA transcripts as the source. In the first-round RT-PCR of the TCR CDR3, the HTBI primer set was used. TCRdb processed the multiplex PCR reads anew with MiXCR; each CDR3 protein has one entry. The repertoire holds about 480,000 distinct CDR3 sequences, with about 24% as singletons. This CDR3 comprises 15 residues. J gave up 2 bases and V 6 bases, and 4 bases lay outside the gene matches. Germline values: CDR1 SEHNR, CDR2 FQNEAQ (reference sequence). The V gene is TRBV7-9, the J gene TRBJ2-2; 9 bases agree with TRBD2. Sequenced sample: blood. The sequence was obtained from a woman under 40 with Graves' ophthalmopathy. The CDR3, as DNA: TGTGCCAGCAGTCGTAGCGGGAGCAACACCGGGGAGCTGTTTTTT. Its protein is CASSRSGSNTGELFF.